A single sample is the source of the 20 T cell receptor beta chains below, sequenced in a study of long-term antiretroviral therapy in people with HIV (dated 2022 in TCRdb). Sequencing of the TRB variable region was done with the immunoSEQ hsTCRB v3.0 assay at survey level resolution. Not all clones reach the TCRdb copy of this immuneACCESS table, which keeps in-frame sequences only. Checked studies attribute under half of the gap to unresolved V genes and leave the rest unexplained. Present in this sample are tens of thousands of clones, 95% of which were seen just once. The ten largest clones take up about 3.4% of the sample. Material: unsorted PBMCs, obtained 5.3 years after starting antiretroviral therapy. The receptors derive from a man in his fifties or sixties with HIV.

The chain carries TRBV19 and TRBJ2-1; D may be TRBD2 (5 bases). The V and J ends lost 0 bases and 2 bases respectively, with 11 bases between them. Germline-derived CDR1 and CDR2 are LNHDA and SQIVND (reference sequence). There are 16 residues in the CDR3. CDR3 sequence (DNA): TGTGCCAGTAGTATAGATTCTAGCACGACCTACAATGAGCAGTTCTTC. As protein: CASSIDSSTTYNEQFF.

The chain is built from TRBV29-1 and TRBJ2-1, with 10 bases that match TRBD1. CDR3 length: 19 residues. With V trimmed by 3 bases and J by 4 bases, 18 bases remained unmatched. Per the germline V gene, CDR1 is SQVTM and CDR2 is ANQGSEA. CDR3 region: CSVDGSRQGARVSYNEQFF. In DNA form, the CDR3 reads TGCAGCGTTGATGGCTCGCGACAGGGGGCACGAGTATCTTACAATGAGCAGTTCTTC.

V usage is TRBV19 and J usage is TRBJ2-7; the D gene is possibly TRBD1 (7 bases). Trimming removed 3 bases at V and 3 bases at J, with 12 bases between. Per the germline V gene, CDR1 is LNHDA and CDR2 is SQIVND (reference sequence). The CDR3 sequence is 14 residues long. In DNA, the CDR3 is TGTGCCAGTAGTATTTGGAGGGGGCTCTACGAGCAGTACTTC. Translation: CASSIWRGLYEQYF.

V gene TRBV19 combines with J gene TRBJ1-5; perhaps TRBD1 as D (5 bases). Between the trimmed V and J ends, which lost 10 bases and 0 bases, there was a span of 10 bases. The CDR3 has 13 amino acids. Germline loops: CDR1 LNHDA, CDR2 SQIVND (reference sequence). The CDR3 loop reads CATRDYSNQPQHF. CDR3 sequence (DNA): TGTGCCACCAGGGATTATAGCAATCAGCCCCAGCATTTT.

The chain carries TRBV6-1 and TRBJ2-7, with TRBD2 as a possible D gene (5 bases). The CDR3 totals 14 residues. Germline loops: CDR1 MNHNS, CDR2 SASEGT. V lost 5 bases, J lost 2 bases, and 13 bases lay in between. CDR3 in DNA: TGTGCCAGCAGTCACGGAGGATCTGCCTACGAGCAGTACTTC. Its translation: CASSHGGSAYEQYF.

V usage is TRBV19 and J usage is TRBJ1-6; 7 nucleotides align to TRBD1. The CDR3 extends over 16 amino acids. V trimming: 4 bases; J trimming: 6 bases; junction bases outside the gene matches: 9. Germline-derived CDR1 and CDR2 are LNHDA and SQIVND (reference sequence). CDR3 residues: CASSTWTGRGNSPLHF. The DNA of the CDR3 is TGTGCCAGTAGTACTTGGACAGGACGGGGTAATTCACCCCTCCACTTT.

This chain uses TRBV29-1 with TRBJ2-1; TRBD2 aligns across 9 bases. The trim removed 7 bases at V and 3 bases at J, leaving 4 bases unmatched. Per germline, CDR1 SQVTM and CDR2 ANQGSEA. The CDR3 consists of 13 residues. The CDR3 nucleotides are TGCAGCGCATCTAGCGGGGACTACAATGAGCAGTTCTTC. Translation: CSASSGDYNEQFF.

The V call is TRBV5-4, the J call TRBJ2-7; no firm D call. Trimming pared 0 bases from V and 6 bases from J, leaving 10 bases between. Germline CDR1 SGHNT, CDR2 YYREEE (reference sequence). CDR3 length: 13 residues. CDR3: CASSLEVTSEQYF. CDR3 DNA sequence: TGTGCCAGCAGCTTGGAGGTCACCTCCGAGCAGTACTTC.

The chain is built from TRBV27 and TRBJ2-1; 9 nucleotides line up with TRBD2. Unmatched junction bases numbered 17, after V lost 6 bases and J lost 8 bases. The CDR3 sequence is 17 residues long. The germline V gene has CDR1 MNHEY and CDR2 SMNVEV (reference sequence). CDR3 region: CASSRPPLLAGNDEQFF. CDR3 DNA sequence: TGTGCCAGCAGCCGTCCCCCCCTTCTAGCGGGGAACGATGAGCAGTTCTTC.

The chain uses TRBV30 and TRBJ1-5, with D perhaps matching TRBD1 (5 bases). The CDR3 consists of 13 residues. Germline CDR1 reads GTSNPN; CDR2 reads SVGIG (reference sequence). Trimming removed 2 bases at V and 4 bases at J, with 9 bases between. CDR3 in amino acids: CAWSSGPNQPQHF. The CDR3, as DNA: TGTGCCTGGAGTTCAGGGCCTAATCAGCCCCAGCATTTT.

The chain carries TRBV30 and TRBJ1-1; TRBD1 might be the D (6 bases). V was cut by 0 bases and J by 1 base, with 24 bases left in between. The CDR3 has 19 amino acids. The V gene's germline CDR1 is GTSNPN and CDR2 SVGIG (reference sequence). This CDR3 reads CAWSVRQGRRGDGNTEAFF. CDR3 DNA: TGTGCCTGGAGTGTACGCCAGGGGCGTCGAGGGGACGGGAACACTGAAGCTTTCTTT.

This chain links TRBV25-1 with TRBJ2-1; D unresolved. The CDR3 has 11 residues. From germline, CDR1 is MGHDK and CDR2 SYGVNS. V dropped 4 bases and J dropped 7 bases, with 5 bases sitting between them. In DNA form, the CDR3 reads TGTGCCAGCAGTGTAGTGAATGAGCAGTTCTTC. Its translation is CASSVVNEQFF.

The chain recombines TRBV29-1 with TRBJ1-1; the match to TRBD1 covers 8 bases. The CDR3 runs 12 residues. V lost 4 bases to trimming and J lost 3 bases; unmatched junction nucleotides: 1. Germline V gives CDR1 SQVTM, CDR2 ANQGSEA. Here the CDR3 reads CSVGTGYTEAFF. CDR3 bases: TGCAGCGTTGGGACAGGGTACACTGAAGCTTTCTTT.

This clone rates as medium-sized (0.01 to 0.1%). The chain combines TRBV10-3 with TRBJ1-2; the D gene is possibly TRBD1 (6 bases). Germline CDR1 and CDR2: ENHRY and SYGVKD. The CDR3 consists of 16 residues. Trimming removed 0 bases from V and 7 bases from J, with 18 bases in between. The CDR3 spells CAISESTQAGESGYTF. The CDR3 bases are TGTGCCATCAGTGAGTCGACTCAGGCAGGGGAGAGTGGCTACACCTTC.

The CDR3 loop is CASSPTLRSVQHYNEQFF. CDR3 DNA: TGCGCCAGCAGCCCTACCCTGAGGTCTGTCCAGCACTACAATGAGCAGTTCTTC. This rearrangement joins TRBV4-3 to TRBJ2-1; D is uncertain. V lost 4 bases and J 3 bases, leaving 22 bases between the germline ends. This CDR3 contains 18 residues. Germline V gene data show CDR1 as LGHNA and CDR2 as YSLEER.

The gene calls are TRBV4-3 and TRBJ1-2, with TRBD1 matching over 10 bases. CDR3 length: 14 amino acids. Germline lookup yields CDR1 LGHNA and CDR2 YSLEER. V was clipped by 4 bases and J by 4 bases; unmatched bases: 3. CDR3 sequence: CASSLTGGLYGYTF. CDR3 DNA sequence: TGCGCCAGCAGCCTGACAGGGGGCCTCTATGGCTACACCTTC.

The chain is built from TRBV30 and TRBJ2-6, with D perhaps TRBD1 (6 bases). CDR3 length equals 14 residues. V lost 2 bases to trimming and J lost 4 bases, with 9 bases between them. The germline V gene has CDR1 GTSNPN and CDR2 SVGIG (reference sequence). The CDR3 region is CAWSTGSGANVLTF. The DNA for the CDR3 is TGTGCCTGGAGTACAGGGAGCGGGGCCAACGTCCTGACTTTC.

The rearrangement links TRBV6-6 to TRBJ2-7, with D possibly TRBD1 on 6 matching bases. Germline CDR1 reads MNHNY; CDR2 reads SVGAGI (reference sequence). The V and J ends lost 0 bases and 6 bases respectively, with 12 bases between them. The CDR3 has 14 amino acids. CDR3 DNA sequence: TGTGCCAGCAGTTACTCGGAGTTCAGGGGCGAGCAGTACTTC. This sequence encodes CASSYSEFRGEQYF.

The J gene is TRBJ1-1, the V gene TRBV19, with a possible D match to TRBD1 (5 bases). Between the trimmed V and J ends, which lost 3 bases and 1 base, there was a span of 9 bases. CDR1 is LNHDA, CDR2 SQIVND, per germline (reference sequence). CDR3 length: 14 amino acids. In nucleotides, the CDR3 is TGTGCCAGTAGTATTGACAGCCGGAACACTGAAGCTTTCTTT. Encoded protein: CASSIDSRNTEAFF.

The chain employs TRBV27 and TRBJ2-7; 7 bases are a match to TRBD2. J was trimmed by 4 bases and V by 7 bases; bases with no gene match: 4. Germline V CDR1 and CDR2: MNHEY, SMNVEV (reference sequence). This CDR3 contains 12 residues. In nucleotides, the CDR3 is TGTGCCAGCATGAGCGGGGAGTACGAGCAGTACTTC. Translated: CASMSGEYEQYF.